This T cell receptor (beta chain) was sequenced for a study of blood T cell repertoires in COVID-19. Per the authors' pipeline: It was from reference gene primer amplification that nucleated cell counts were estimated. Here immunoSEQ multiplex PCR was the method, and the copy in TCRdb shows in-frame clones only, minus some. That table gives V, J and clone size, and the DNA gave D and trimming. The table shows 150,000 to 200,000 clones, with approximately 82% occurring only once. Trimming cost V 2 bases and J 4 bases; bases outside gene matches: 8. The CDR3 length is 15 residues. CDR1 and CDR2 from the germline V gene are SGHDT and YYEEEE.

The origin of this receptor is a human donor with acute or convalescent COVID-19. The donor label of this sample is uncertain. The sequencing sample was made of peripheral blood. This chain links TRBV5-6 with TRBJ2-7, with TRBD1 matching over 8 bases. The CDR3 coding sequence is TGTGCCAGCAGCTTAGGGAGACAGGGGTGGTACGAGCAGTACTTC. Protein sequence: CASSLGRQGWYEQYF.